The clone carrying this T cell receptor (beta chain) was counted at least ten times. Combining a sample-barcoded 5' primer with a J-beta primer mix, a second PCR ran for about 6 to 11 cycles. TCRdb ran MiXCR on the 5' RACE reads and lists one entry per CDR3 protein. Among some 1,800,000 distinct CDR3 sequences listed, approximately 39% were seen once. The source of the sample is a study of blood T cells in healthy people across ages. Germline-derived CDR1 and CDR2 are SGHRS and YFSETQ. V was cut by 4 bases and J by 0 bases, with 8 bases left in between. CDR3 length: 15 residues. This clonotype was obtained from a human donor in good health. This chain uses TRBV5-1 with TRBJ2-6; D is unclear. The sequenced sample consisted of blood. The CDR3 protein is CASSLDHSGANVLTF. CDR3 coding DNA: TGCGCCAGCAGCCTGGACCACTCTGGGGCCAACGTCCTGACTTTC.